This T cell receptor (beta chain) was profiled in a study of T-cell reconstitution after alpha-beta-depleted transplantation in children. Construction of the TCRbeta library involved unique molecular identifiers. TCRdb re-called the PCR reads with MiXCR, one entry per CDR3 protein. The sample has 450,000 to 500,000 distinct CDR3 sequences, around 12% seen once. V shed 5 bases, J shed 8 bases, and the junction held 6 bases outside the gene matches. CDR1 SGHTA and CDR2 FQGTGA come from the germline V gene. This CDR3 region has 15 residues. This clonotype was counted between two and nine times. Sequenced here: PBMCs from the stem cell graft donor, sampled from the stem cell graft. V is TRBV7-3 and J is TRBJ2-2; 12 nucleotides line up with TRBD2. The clonotype was recovered from a human donor who donated a stem cell graft to a child with combined immunodeficiency. The CDR3 protein is CASSQSGTSGGELFF. For the CDR3, the DNA is TGTGCCAGCAGCCAAAGCGGGACTAGCGGGGGGGAGCTGTTTTTT.